The 7 T cell receptor beta chains presented below share a single source sample, sequenced in a study of glioma-infiltrating T cells after dendritic cell vaccination. Time point given: after dendritic cell vaccination, including at tumor progression/relapse. The data were produced by immunoSEQ multiplex PCR, yet TCRdb's version contains in-frame clones alone and is incomplete. The sample includes tens of thousands of clones, about 80% seen only once; the top ten take around 14%. Specimen: blood, collected after dendritic cell vaccination. These receptor sequences come from a human donor with glioblastoma.

The CDR3 bases are TGTGCCAGCAGTTACCTCAGCCGCGGGTCCAACTACGAGCAGTACTTC. Translating it yields CASSYLSRGSNYEQYF. This chain uses TRBV6-5 with TRBJ2-7; weak D call: TRBD2 (5 bases). The length of the CDR3 is 16 residues. CDR1 and CDR2 (germline): MNHEY, SVGAGI. V was cut by 2 bases and J by 3 bases, with 17 bases left in between.

The chain carries TRBV5-1 and TRBJ2-3; TRBD2 matches 8 bases. With 0 bases clipped from V and 4 bases from J, the junction kept 1 base outside the gene matches. Germline lookup yields CDR1 SGHRS and CDR2 YFSETQ. The length of the CDR3 is 14 residues. CDR3 residues: CASSLAGGADTQYF. CDR3 nucleotide sequence: TGCGCCAGCAGCTTGGCGGGGGGGGCAGATACGCAGTATTTT.

V gene TRBV30 combines with J gene TRBJ2-7; possible D gene TRBD2, 6 bases. The CDR3 totals 13 residues. Germline CDR1 and CDR2: GTSNPN and SVGIG (reference sequence). Deletions cut 8 bases from V and 7 bases from J, with 21 bases between. The CDR3 protein is CAQGRQAALEQYF. CDR3 bases: TGTGCCCAAGGGAGGCAGGCGGCCTTGGAGCAGTACTTC.

This chain connects TRBV9 to TRBJ1-5; TRBD1 matches at 8 bases. V gave up 4 bases and J gave up 2 bases; unmatched junction bases: 2. The CDR3 spans 14 residues. Germline V lookup: CDR1 SGDLS, CDR2 YYNGEE. CDR3 region: CASSLGQGNQPQHF. Here the CDR3 DNA reads TGTGCCAGCAGCTTGGGACAGGGCAATCAGCCCCAGCATTTT.

This chain connects TRBV5-1 to TRBJ1-2; TRBD1 agrees at 10 bases. J lost 4 bases, V lost 0 bases, and 0 bases had no gene match. CDR3 length equals 14 residues. Per germline, CDR1 SGHRS and CDR2 YFSETQ. CDR3 nucleotides: TGCGCCAGCAGCTTGGGACAGGGGGCCTATGGCTACACCTTC. Amino acids: CASSLGQGAYGYTF. The complete variable domain, with remaining parts taken from reference TRBV5-1 and TRBJ1-2, reads KAGVTQTPRYLIKTRGQQVTLSCSPISGHRSVSWYQQTPGQGLQFLFEYFSETQRNKGNFPGRFSGRQFSNSRSEMNVSTLELGDSALYLCASSLGQGAYGYTFGSGTRLTVV.

This rearrangement joins TRBV9 to TRBJ2-1; 9 bases align to TRBD2. This CDR3 contains 17 residues. Germline CDR1 is SGDLS and CDR2 is YYNGEE. V trimming: 3 bases; J trimming: 3 bases; junction bases outside the gene matches: 10. This chain's CDR3 is CASSAPTGTSNYNEQFF. As DNA, the CDR3 is TGTGCCAGCAGCGCACCCACGGGGACTAGCAACTACAATGAGCAGTTCTTC.

The chain has TRBV19 and TRBJ2-3; 7 nucleotides line up with TRBD2. With V trimmed by 6 bases and J by 6 bases, 15 bases remained unmatched. Germline V gene data show CDR1 as LNHDA and CDR2 as SQIVND (reference sequence). The CDR3 contains 16 residues. CDR3 in amino acids: CASSPSGGGVRDTQYF. The CDR3 nucleotides are TGTGCCAGTAGCCCATCGGGAGGCGGGGTTAGGGATACGCAGTATTTT. Filled out from reference TRBV19 and TRBJ2-3, the complete variable domain reads DGGITQSPKYLFRKEGQNVTLSCEQNLNHDAMYWYRQDPGQGLRLIYYSQIVNDFQKGDIAEGYSVSREKKESFPLTVTSAQKNPTAFYLCASSPSGGGVRDTQYFGPGTRLTVL.